This T cell receptor beta chain was captured by sequencing in a study of cytotoxic CD8 clonotypes in ibrutinib-treated CLL. The ends were cut back, 7 bases at V and 6 bases at J, with 12 bases in the middle. Germline-derived CDR1 and CDR2 are SNHLY and FYNNEI. The CDR3 is made up of 12 amino acids. Findings and caveats of the study: The public clonotypes identified were infrequent and showed contraction or stability on treatment.

In regard to this clone: Its specificity is not known.

Using immunoSEQ multiplex PCR, the repertoire was profiled, and TCRdb retains in-frame clones only, with some absent. Of about 84,000 clones listed, about 86% were seen once; the top ten hold about 5.8%. The sample here was PBMCs, taken before ibrutinib treatment. The rearrangement joins TRBV2 to TRBJ1-1, with a tentative D call TRBD1 (5 bases). The clonotype was recovered from a human donor with chronic lymphocytic leukemia. In DNA, the CDR3 is TGTGCCAGCACCAAGATGGGGGCTGAAGCTTTCTTT. Protein: CASTKMGAEAFF.